The clone carrying this TCR beta chain was seen many times. The hyperthyroidism patients had all been newly diagnosed, and their disease duration was under 2 months. Their ages ranged from 18 to 65 years. Researchers amplified the TCR beta CDR3 regions from RNA transcripts. During a first-round RT-PCR of the TCR CDR3, the HTBI primer set was used. TCRdb passed the multiplex PCR reads through MiXCR, listing each CDR3 protein once. The sample includes approximately 720,000 distinct CDR3 sequences, around 20% seen only once; the top ten take approximately 15%. CDR3 length: 14 amino acids. Germline CDR1 reads DFQATT; CDR2 reads SNEGSKA (reference sequence). V lost 3 bases, J lost 2 bases, and 11 bases lay in between. The data originate from a study of T cells in Graves' hyperthyroidism and ophthalmopathy.

This receptor was identified in a woman aged 50 to 60 with Graves' hyperthyroidism that later progressed to Graves' ophthalmopathy. The sample comprised blood. V and J are TRBV20-1 and TRBJ1-5, with D unclear. DNA for the CDR3: TGCAGTGCTAGGTGGGGTGGTGGCAATCAGCCCCAGCATTTT. This translates into CSARWGGGNQPQHF.